This T cell receptor (beta chain) was found in a study of radiotherapy plus CTLA-4 blockade in lung cancer. Overall study results and limits: Subsequent to radiotherapy plus ipilimumab, tumor-derived TCR clones underwent expansion in blood. Reports state that early shifts in blood T cell clones, with interferon-beta, best predicted response.

Receiving focal radiation plus CTLA-4 blockade with ipilimumab were patients who had chemo-refractory metastatic non-small-cell lung cancer. This clone was seen more than once but under ten times. Its antigen is undetermined. Measured with immunoSEQ multiplex PCR; TCRdb has only the in-frame clones, and not every one. This table has over 75,000 clones, less than 90% appearing once. This receptor was taken from a human donor with non-small cell lung cancer who had stable disease on radiotherapy plus ipilimumab. This material consisted of peripheral blood, taken from a patient treated with radiotherapy plus ipilimumab.

As DNA, the CDR3 is TGTGCCACCAGCAGGCGCGGGACCTACGAGCAGTACTTC. Translation gives CATSRRGTYEQYF. The rearrangement uses TRBV15 and TRBJ2-7; a weak D match, TRBD2 (6 bases). Germline CDR1 is LNHNV and CDR2 is YYDKDF (reference sequence). Trimming removed 3 bases from V and 2 bases from J, with 8 bases in between. The CDR3 runs to 13 residues.